The 8 T cell receptor beta chains presented below share a single source sample, sequenced in a study of shared clonotypes between healthy human individuals. TCRdb keeps only in-frame clones here, not all; method: immunoSEQ multiplex PCR. The sample holds some 2,400,000 clones, around 95% seen once. Sequenced: naive CD4+ T cells sorted from blood. Subset specified: CD45RA+ positively selected. The receptors were gathered from a man aged 18 to 30 in good health.

The rearrangement joins TRBV9 to TRBJ2-3; possibly TRBD2 for D (6 bases). Germline V gene lookup returns CDR1 SGDLS and CDR2 YYNGEE. Trimming left V 4 bases short and J 5 bases short, with 17 bases between. This CDR3 region has 15 residues. CDR3 residues: CASSNSQGRIDTQYF. The CDR3 region has the DNA TGTGCCAGCAGCAATAGCCAAGGGAGGATAGATACGCAGTATTTT.

The genes are TRBV30 and TRBJ2-2; no clear D gene. V was clipped by 5 bases and J by 0 bases, with 7 bases between them. Per the germline V gene, CDR1 is GTSNPN and CDR2 is SVGIG (reference sequence). The length of the CDR3 is 13 residues. Here the CDR3 DNA reads TGTGCCTGGCGTTCAACGAACACCGGGGAGCTGTTTTTT. As protein: CAWRSTNTGELFF.

The chain is built from TRBV9 and TRBJ2-5; 9 bases agree with TRBD2. The V gene end was trimmed by 6 bases and the J gene end by 5 bases; junction bases not matched to a gene: 11. The germline CDR1 and CDR2 sequences are SGDLS and YYNGEE. This CDR3 region has 15 residues. CDR3 residues: CASNRLAGEGETQYF. CDR3 DNA: TGTGCCAGCAATCGTTTAGCGGGAGAGGGCGAGACCCAGTACTTC.

This chain links TRBV5-6 with TRBJ1-2; 7 bases are shared with TRBD1. The CDR3 is 14 amino acids. The J segment lost 5 bases and the V segment lost 3 bases, leaving 7 bases of the junction unmatched. Germline lookup yields CDR1 SGHDT and CDR2 YYEEEE. In DNA form, the CDR3 reads TGTGCCAGCAGCTCCTTGGGACAGATTTATGGCTACACCTTC. Translated, it gives CASSSLGQIYGYTF.

Details on this clone: Other DNA sequences in this specimen translate into the identical CDR3. The chain recombines TRBV5-4 with TRBJ2-7; 9 nucleotides match TRBD1. CDR1 and CDR2 from the germline V gene are SGHNT and YYREEE (reference sequence). This CDR3 is 14 amino acids long. V was clipped by 5 bases and J by 2 bases; unmatched bases: 5. The CDR3 nucleotides read TGTGCCAGCAGTCCGGACAGGGGAACCTACGAGCAGTACTTC. Translating gives CASSPDRGTYEQYF.

This rearrangement joins TRBV30 to TRBJ1-6; no reliable D call. The germline V gene encodes CDR1 GTSNPN and CDR2 SVGIG (reference sequence). With 2 bases removed from V and 5 bases from J, the gap between germline ends came to 7 bases. The CDR3 is made up of 13 amino acids. The chain's CDR3 is CAWSPGHNSPLHF. The CDR3 nucleotides are TGTGCCTGGAGTCCAGGTCATAATTCACCCCTCCACTTT.

The rearrangement joins TRBV19 to TRBJ1-3; D uncertain. The V end lost 7 bases, the J end lost 0 bases, and 13 bases lay between the germline ends. The CDR3 spans 15 residues. From germline, CDR1 is LNHDA and CDR2 SQIVND (reference sequence). CDR3: CASTPVGSSGNTIYF. DNA for the CDR3: TGTGCCAGTACTCCCGTAGGCAGCTCTGGAAACACCATATATTTT. The entire variable domain, with the rest obtained from reference TRBV19 and TRBJ1-3, is as follows: DGGITQSPKYLFRKEGQNVTLSCEQNLNHDAMYWYRQDPGQGLRLIYYSQIVNDFQKGDIAEGYSVSREKKESFPLTVTSAQKNPTAFYLCASTPVGSSGNTIYFGEGSWLTVV.

A word on this clone: The junction and the germline gene differ at one end; a read error may be behind it. The gene calls are TRBV7-7 and TRBJ2-5; 10 bases match TRBD1. This CDR3 spans 15 amino acids. The germline CDR1 and CDR2 sequences are SSHAT and FNYEAQ (reference sequence). The CDR3 DNA sequence: TGTGCTAGCAGCGCCGGGACAGGGGTAGAAGAGACCCAGTACTTC. The encoded protein is CASSAGTGVEETQYF. The variable domain in full, with the rest retrieved from reference TRBV7-7 and TRBJ2-5, is GAGVSQSPRYKVTKRGQDVTLRCDPISSHATLYWYQQALGQGPEFLTYFNYEAQPDKSGLPSDRFSAERPEGSISTLTIQRTEQRDSAMYRCASSAGTGVEETQYFGPGTRLLVL.